Listed here are 27 T cell receptor beta chains from one sample, sequenced in a study of beta chain features in type 1 diabetes. No antigen has been assigned to these receptors. Study results and limitations: Researchers report that Type 1 diabetes patients had moderately but significantly shorter TCRB CDR3s across all four CD4+ subsets.

Every isolated RNA sample was fully reverse transcribed, so sequencing captured expressed TCRB transcripts. Here immunoSEQ multiplex PCR was the method, and the copy in TCRdb shows in-frame clones only, minus some. The sample yields around 690,000 clones, around an eighth seen once. Sequencing was done on a sample of naive CD4+ T cells from blood. All receptors derive from a man aged 25 to 40 with type 1 diabetes.

In this sample, this clone turned up a few times. The rearrangement joins TRBV19 to TRBJ2-2; D gene uncertain. V shed 3 bases and J shed 7 bases, with 12 bases lying between them. The CDR3 has 14 amino acids. Germline CDR1 is LNHDA and CDR2 is SQIVND (reference sequence). Here the CDR3 reads CASSILTLDGELFF. The CDR3 DNA follows: TGTGCCAGTAGTATCCTAACCTTGGACGGGGAGCTGTTTTTT.

The rearrangement joins TRBV28 to TRBJ2-7; possible D gene TRBD2, 6 bases. This CDR3 has 14 amino acids. Trimming took 2 bases from V and 1 from J, leaving 9 bases between them. Looked up from germline, CDR1 is MDHEN and CDR2 is SYDVKM. In nucleotides, the CDR3 is TGTGCCAGCAGTTTAGGAGGGGCTTCCTACGAGCAGTACTTC. Protein sequence: CASSLGGASYEQYF.

This rearrangement joins TRBV7-9 to TRBJ2-1; TRBD1 agrees at 7 bases. The CDR3 consists of 16 residues. V lost 1 base and J lost 5; bases outside the gene matches: 8. Germline V gene data show CDR1 as SEHNR and CDR2 as FQNEAQ (reference sequence). Written as DNA, the CDR3 is TGTGCCAGCAGCTTAGTGGTAGGGGGCCAGGACAATGAGCAGTTCTTC. It yields the protein CASSLVVGGQDNEQFF.

The chain carries TRBV9 and TRBJ1-5, with a possible D match to TRBD1 (6 bases). CDR3 size: 16 residues. V was cut by 0 bases and J by 11 bases, with 21 bases left in between. Germline V gene lookup returns CDR1 SGDLS and CDR2 YYNGEE. The CDR3 DNA follows: TGTGCCAGCAGCGTAGAGTGTGGAAGGGGGGCCCCTGCCCAGCATTTT. It specifies CASSVECGRGAPAQHF.

Concerning this clone itself: Different DNA sequences within this sample yield the same CDR3. The chain couples TRBV18 to TRBJ2-7, with 10 bases aligning to TRBD1. V trimming: 3 bases; J trimming: 2 bases; junction bases outside the gene matches: 1. The length of the CDR3 is 14 residues. CDR1 is KGHSH, CDR2 LQKENI, per germline. CDR3 region: CASSPGQGTYEQYF. In DNA, the CDR3 is TGTGCCAGCTCACCGGGACAGGGGACCTACGAGCAGTACTTC.

The V call is TRBV4-3, the J call TRBJ2-3; 7 nucleotides align to TRBD2. Germline loops: CDR1 LGHNA, CDR2 YSLEER. The trim removed 1 base at V and 1 base at J, leaving 5 bases unmatched. This CDR3 comprises 16 residues. The CDR3: CASSQAVGRGTDTQYF. The CDR3 nucleotides are TGCGCCAGCAGCCAAGCGGTGGGGAGGGGCACAGATACGCAGTATTTT.

The chain uses TRBV11-2 and TRBJ1-2; D call uncertain. V lost 0 bases, J lost 0 bases, and 8 bases lay in between. The CDR3 runs 15 residues. The germline V gene encodes CDR1 SGHAT and CDR2 FQNNGV. CDR3 amino acids: CASSLDLRPNYGYTF. The CDR3, as DNA: TGTGCCAGCAGCTTAGATTTAAGACCTAACTATGGCTACACCTTC.

This clone was recorded a few times. The chain uses TRBV7-2 and TRBJ2-5; TRBD1 agrees at 7 bases. Per germline, CDR1 SGHTA and CDR2 FQGNSA. The V gene end was trimmed by 4 bases and the J gene end by 2 bases; junction bases not matched to a gene: 4. The CDR3 runs to 14 residues. In DNA, the CDR3 is TGTGCCAGCAGCTCCCACAGGGGTCAAGAGACCCAGTACTTC. Its translation is CASSSHRGQETQYF.

The chain has TRBV5-1 and TRBJ2-5; weak D call: TRBD1 (6 bases). V gave up 9 bases and J gave up 4 bases, with 13 bases separating them. The CDR3 is 12 residues long. Per germline, CDR1 SGHRS and CDR2 YFSETQ. Here the CDR3 reads CATGVTGETQYF. The CDR3 DNA follows: TGCGCCACAGGGGTCACCGGAGAGACCCAGTACTTC.

Only a few counts were recorded for this clone. The J gene is TRBJ1-6, the V gene TRBV11-3; D gene uncertain. Trimming removed 5 bases at V and 14 bases at J, with 10 bases between. The germline V gene encodes CDR1 SGHNT and CDR2 YENEEA. The CDR3 covers 11 residues. CDR3: CASSGLETLHF. The DNA for the CDR3 is TGTGCCAGCAGCGGTCTCGAGACCCTCCACTTT.

This clone turned up a few times. The chain uses TRBV5-8 and TRBJ2-6; tentative D call: TRBD1 (5 bases). Trimming shortened V by 0 bases and J by 3 bases, and 10 bases separated the two germline ends. This CDR3 is 16 amino acids long. Germline CDR1 and CDR2: SGHTS and YDEGEE. The CDR3, as DNA: TGTGCCAGCAGCTTGGCCAGGGCGTTTGGGGCCAACGTCCTGACTTTC. It yields the protein CASSLARAFGANVLTF. The entire variable domain, with the rest obtained from reference TRBV5-8 and TRBJ2-6, is as follows: EAGVTQSPTHLIKTRGQQATLRCSPISGHTSVYWYQQALGLGLQFLLWYDEGEERNRGNFPPRFSGRQFPNYSSELNVNALELEDSALYLCASSLARAFGANVLTFGAGSRLTVL.

This clone was counted only a few times. The gene calls are TRBV4-1 and TRBJ2-5; a possible D gene is TRBD1 (6 bases). Per germline, CDR1 MGHRA and CDR2 YSYEKL. Trimming cost V 1 base and J 4 bases, with 10 bases left between them. The CDR3 is made up of 14 amino acids. CDR3 residues: CASSQAGVGETQYF. CDR3 coding DNA: TGCGCCAGCAGCCAAGCAGGGGTTGGAGAGACCCAGTACTTC.

V is TRBV28 and J is TRBJ2-5; 12 bases map to TRBD1. Germline V CDR1 and CDR2: MDHEN, SYDVKM. The CDR3 contains 15 residues. V shed 8 bases and J 5 bases; nucleotides not matched to a gene: 9. Written as DNA, the CDR3 is TGTGCCAGCTGGAGGGACAGGGGGCTTGTGGAGACCCAGTACTTC. It codes for CASWRDRGLVETQYF. The whole variable domain, remainder taken from reference TRBV28 and TRBJ2-5, is DVKVTQSSRYLVKRTGEKVFLECVQDMDHENMFWYRQDPGLGLRLIYFSYDVKMKEKGDIPEGYSVSREKKERFSLILESASTNQTSMYLCASWRDRGLVETQYFGPGTRLLVL.

This chain connects TRBV11-2 to TRBJ2-1, with D unclear. In germline, CDR1 is SGHAT, CDR2 FQNNGV. The CDR3 runs to 15 residues. Trimming cost V 2 bases and J 5 bases, with 13 bases left between them. CDR3 sequence (DNA): TGTGCCAGCAGCTTACGAAGTCTGCCTGACAATGAGCAGTTCTTC. Protein product: CASSLRSLPDNEQFF.

This clone was detected a few times. The chain couples TRBV30 to TRBJ1-5; D may be TRBD1 (5 bases). The CDR3 is made up of 14 amino acids. CDR1 and CDR2 from the germline V gene are GTSNPN and SVGIG (reference sequence). Trimming cost V 0 bases and J 5 bases, with 11 bases left between them. CDR3: CAWSVTTEDQPQHF. As DNA, the CDR3 is TGTGCCTGGAGTGTAACGACAGAAGATCAGCCCCAGCATTTT.

This clone was observed at least ten times. The chain couples TRBV10-3 to TRBJ2-1; possibly TRBD2 for D (6 bases). The V end was cut by 3 bases, the J end by 7 bases, with 7 bases between. Germline CDR1 is ENHRY and CDR2 is SYGVKD. This CDR3 is 12 amino acids long. The CDR3 loop is CAISDRENEQFF. The CDR3 nucleotides are TGTGCCATCAGTGATCGGGAGAATGAGCAGTTCTTC.

This chain uses TRBV7-2 with TRBJ2-6; weak D call: TRBD2 (5 bases). V gave up 3 bases and J gave up 4 bases, with 13 bases separating them. The V gene's germline CDR1 is SGHTA and CDR2 FQGNSA. There are 16 residues in the CDR3. The CDR3 protein is CASSFVGVGGANVLTF. The CDR3 DNA is TGTGCCAGCAGCTTCGTGGGAGTTGGCGGGGCCAACGTCCTGACTTTC.

The V and J genes are TRBV7-2 and TRBJ2-7; 12 nucleotides align to TRBD2. V shed 3 bases, J shed 1 base, and the junction held 7 bases outside the gene matches. The length of the CDR3 is 17 residues. Germline CDR1 reads SGHTA; CDR2 reads FQGNSA. The CDR3 region has the DNA TGTGCCAGCAGCTTGAGGCCGACTAGCGGGGGATCCTACGAGCAGTACTTC. As protein: CASSLRPTSGGSYEQYF.

This clone was counted between two and nine times. The chain recombines TRBV7-2 with TRBJ1-1; D may be TRBD1 (6 bases). The CDR3 loop spans 15 amino acids. The V end was cut by 5 bases, the J end by 3 bases, with 16 bases between. The germline V gene encodes CDR1 SGHTA and CDR2 FQGNSA. The CDR3 loop reads CASSAQQGTYTEAFF. As DNA, the CDR3 is TGTGCCAGCAGCGCCCAGCAGGGGACGTACACTGAAGCTTTCTTT.

This clone appeared a few times. The chain combines TRBV14 with TRBJ1-3, with D possibly TRBD1 on 6 matching bases. The CDR3 has 17 amino acids. Germline values: CDR1 SGHDN, CDR2 FVKESK. Between the trimmed V and J ends, which lost 4 bases and 0 bases, there was a span of 16 bases. DNA of the CDR3: TGTGCCAGCAGCCGGTTACGGGACACAAGCTCTGGAAACACCATATATTTT. It translates to CASSRLRDTSSGNTIYF.

In its sample, this clone was seen a few times. The V and J genes are TRBV27 and TRBJ2-3, with TRBD1 as a possible D gene (5 bases). V was pared by 3 bases and J by 6 bases, with 10 bases between. Germline CDR1 is MNHEY and CDR2 is SMNVEV (reference sequence). CDR3 length: 13 amino acids. CDR3 coding DNA: TGTGCCAGCAGTTTGGGCAGGGCGGATACGCAGTATTTT. It translates to CASSLGRADTQYF.

This clone occurred a few times. This sample also contains other DNA sequences that code for the same CDR3. This rearrangement joins TRBV9 to TRBJ2-2; TRBD2 agrees at 7 bases. After removal of 0 bases from V and 4 bases from J, the junction contained 0 bases not matched to a gene. The CDR3 consists of 14 residues. The germline V gene encodes CDR1 SGDLS and CDR2 YYNGEE. The CDR3 protein is CASSVAGGTGELFF. In nucleotides, the CDR3 is TGTGCCAGCAGCGTAGCGGGGGGCACCGGGGAGCTGTTTTTT.

The rearrangement joins TRBV6-5 to TRBJ1-2, with D perhaps TRBD1 (5 bases). CDR3 size: 15 residues. The germline V and J ends were trimmed by 5 bases and 8 bases, with 21 bases remaining between them. Germline V gives CDR1 MNHEY, CDR2 SVGAGI. CDR3: CASSNWDGPYQGYTF. The DNA of the CDR3 is TGTGCCAGCAGTAACTGGGACGGACCCTATCAGGGCTACACCTTC.

V usage is TRBV9 and J usage is TRBJ2-1; 11 bases agree with TRBD1. CDR1 is SGDLS, CDR2 YYNGEE, per germline. The CDR3 is 16 residues long. V dropped 2 bases and J dropped 3; count of bases not matched to a gene: 4. CDR3 nucleotide sequence: TGTGCCAGCAGCGTTGGGACAGGGGGAGGCTACAATGAGCAGTTCTTC. It yields the protein CASSVGTGGGYNEQFF.

This clone came up a few times. The V and J genes are TRBV7-9 and TRBJ2-7; D remains ambiguous. The CDR3 runs 12 residues. V lost 5 bases to trimming and J lost 7 bases, with 12 bases between them. CDR1 and CDR2 from the germline V gene are SEHNR and FQNEAQ (reference sequence). The CDR3 is CASSPEVREQYF. DNA for the CDR3: TGTGCCAGCAGCCCAGAGGTACGAGAGCAGTACTTC.

The chain couples TRBV7-9 to TRBJ1-4; no clear D. There are 13 residues in the CDR3. Between the trimmed V and J ends, which lost 8 bases and 6 bases, there was a span of 13 bases. Germline V gene sequence: CDR1 SEHNR, CDR2 FQNEAQ (reference sequence). For the CDR3, the DNA is TGTGCCAGCCAAGAGACGGTCTATGAAAAACTGTTTTTT. This codes for CASQETVYEKLFF.

As concerns this clone: Other DNA sequences within the sample encode an identical CDR3. The chain uses TRBV30 and TRBJ2-7, with D possibly TRBD2 on 6 matching bases. This CDR3 has 14 amino acids. Between the trimmed V and J ends, which lost 0 bases and 0 bases, there was a span of 9 bases. Per the germline V gene, CDR1 is GTSNPN and CDR2 is SVGIG (reference sequence). In DNA form, the CDR3 reads TGTGCCTGGAGTGTAGGAGGGGTCTCCTACGAGCAGTACTTC. Its protein product is CAWSVGGVSYEQYF.